Presented here are 29 T cell receptor beta chains from one specimen sequenced in a study of cytomegalovirus exposure and HLA in healthy donors. Sequenced by immunoSEQ multiplex PCR; TCRdb stores in-frame clones only, minus some. There are about 330,000 clones in the sample; 86% occur only once, and around 0.8% lies in the top ten. Sample: PBMCs. These receptors were obtained from a young woman in good health and CMV-seronegative.

The rearrangement joins TRBV28 to TRBJ2-7; 10 bases are a match to TRBD1. After removal of 5 bases from V and 4 bases from J, the junction contained 11 bases not matched to a gene. The germline V gene has CDR1 MDHEN and CDR2 SYDVKM. The CDR3 has 16 amino acids. The CDR3 loop reads CASSGDLGQGKYEQYF. The CDR3 nucleotides are TGTGCCAGCAGTGGCGACTTGGGACAGGGGAAATACGAGCAGTACTTC.

This clone came up once. V and J are TRBV4-2 and TRBJ2-1, with 15 bases matching TRBD2. V dropped 3 bases and J dropped 8; count of bases not matched to a gene: 8. Germline CDR1 is LGHNA and CDR2 is YNFKEQ. The CDR3 is made up of 17 amino acids. In DNA, the CDR3 is TGTGCCAGCAGCCAGGGACTAGCGGGAGGCAGGGGAGATGAGCAGTTCTTC. Translating gives CASSQGLAGGRGDEQFF.

Details on this clone: One end of the junction varies from germline; a read error may be responsible. This rearrangement joins TRBV5-1 to TRBJ2-5, with D perhaps TRBD2 (6 bases). The germline CDR1 and CDR2 sequences are SGHRS and YFSETQ. The CDR3 extends over 15 amino acids. CDR3: CASRLGGAFQETQYF. The CDR3 DNA is TGCGCCAGCAGATTGGGCGGGGCCTTCCAAGAGACCCAGTACTTC.

The gene calls are TRBV2 and TRBJ2-2; maybe TRBD1 (5 bases). This CDR3 comprises 15 residues. Trimming took off 6 bases at V and 1 base at J, with 12 bases between the two ends. Germline CDR1 reads SNHLY; CDR2 reads FYNNEI. CDR3 region: CASSPDTLNTGELFF. Written as DNA, the CDR3 is TGTGCCAGCAGCCCGGACACCCTGAACACCGGGGAGCTGTTTTTT.

This chain joins TRBV7-9 and TRBJ1-1; D is undetermined. The germline gives CDR1 SEHNR, CDR2 FQNEAQ (reference sequence). V lost 3 bases and J lost 3, with 8 bases in between. The CDR3 is 13 amino acids. The CDR3 DNA reads as TGTGCCAGCAGCTTTCAACGGGACACTGAAGCTTTCTTT. It yields the protein CASSFQRDTEAFF.

This chain links TRBV29-1 with TRBJ2-3; TRBD2 matches 10 bases. The germline CDR1 and CDR2 sequences are SQVTM and ANQGSEA. The CDR3 consists of 15 residues. V gave up 4 bases and J gave up 4 bases; unmatched junction bases: 8. As DNA, the CDR3 is TGCAGCGTTGCCCTAGCGGGAGTGAGGGCAGATACGCAGTATTTT. Protein: CSVALAGVRADTQYF.

The rearrangement links TRBV11-2 to TRBJ2-2; no clear D gene. The CDR3 loop spans 16 amino acids. The germline V and J ends were trimmed by 1 base and 0 bases, with 9 bases remaining between them. Germline lookup yields CDR1 SGHAT and CDR2 FQNNGV. The CDR3 DNA sequence: TGTGCCAGCAGCTTAGTTATTCGAGCGAACACCGGGGAGCTGTTTTTT. This gives the protein CASSLVIRANTGELFF.

The chain carries TRBV4-1 and TRBJ2-6; perhaps TRBD2 as D (5 bases). The CDR3 runs to 17 residues. Germline CDR1 is MGHRA and CDR2 is YSYEKL. Deletions cut 1 base from V and 4 bases from J, with 14 bases between. As DNA, the CDR3 is TGCGCCAGCAGCCAAGCGGGGTGGGAGATGGGGGCCAACGTCCTGACTTTC. It specifies CASSQAGWEMGANVLTF.

The CDR3 sequence is CASSEDFWGRETQYF. The CDR3 DNA sequence: TGTGCCAGCAGTGAAGATTTCTGGGGGCGAGAGACCCAGTACTTC. The chain carries TRBV6-1 and TRBJ2-5; D is perhaps TRBD1 (6 bases). The germline V gene encodes CDR1 MNHNS and CDR2 SASEGT. This CDR3 is built from 15 residues. The V gene lost 1 base and the J gene lost 4 bases, with 13 bases spanning the gap.

As regards this clone: This sample also contains other DNA sequences that code for the same CDR3. The chain recombines TRBV9 with TRBJ2-2; 7 bases match TRBD2. The V gene's germline CDR1 is SGDLS and CDR2 YYNGEE. Trimming took 2 bases from V and 8 from J; bases not matched to a gene: 3. The CDR3 is made up of 13 amino acids. CDR3 amino acids: CASSVRGGGELFF. CDR3 in DNA: TGTGCCAGCAGCGTCCGGGGAGGGGGGGAGCTGTTTTTT.

The genes are TRBV7-3 and TRBJ2-2; TRBD2 agrees at 8 bases. The germline CDR1 and CDR2 sequences are SGHTA and FQGTGA. V lost 5 bases to trimming and J lost 1 base; unmatched junction nucleotides: 6. This CDR3 is 16 amino acids long. Written as DNA, the CDR3 is TGTGCCAGCAGCCTTCAAGCGGGAGAGAACACCGGGGAGCTGTTTTTT. Encoded protein: CASSLQAGENTGELFF.

This clone was found a few times. This chain connects TRBV29-1 to TRBJ2-2; possibly TRBD2 for D (6 bases). The V gene's germline CDR1 is SQVTM and CDR2 ANQGSEA. The ends were cut back, 4 bases at V and 4 bases at J, with 10 bases in the middle. CDR3 length: 13 amino acids. Written as DNA, the CDR3 is TGCAGCGTTGTAAGGGAGGCCACCGGGGAGCTGTTTTTT. Encoded protein: CSVVREATGELFF.

This sequence joins TRBV6-1 and TRBJ1-3; D gene ambiguous. This CDR3 is built from 14 residues. The germline V gene encodes CDR1 MNHNS and CDR2 SASEGT. The V end was cut by 10 bases, the J end by 4 bases, with 17 bases between. The CDR3 DNA reads TGTGCCACCTCCCTCCGGTATGAGGGAAACACCATATATTTT. Translated, it gives CATSLRYEGNTIYF.

This clone has just one count. The chain uses TRBV2 and TRBJ2-3; the match to TRBD1 covers 12 bases. With 6 bases clipped from V and 6 bases from J, the junction kept 10 bases outside the gene matches. Germline V lookup: CDR1 SNHLY, CDR2 FYNNEI. CDR3 length equals 16 residues. The CDR3 DNA reads as TGTGCCAGCAGCGGGGGACAGGGGGCGATTTGGGATACGCAGTATTTT. It encodes CASSGGQGAIWDTQYF.

V is TRBV19 and J is TRBJ2-7, with D unresolved. The CDR3 spans 11 residues. V dropped 7 bases and J dropped 6 bases, with 10 bases sitting between them. Germline V gene sequence: CDR1 LNHDA, CDR2 SQIVND (reference sequence). CDR3 coding DNA: TGTGCCAGTAAGTCCCGCGGCGAGCAGTACTTC. Protein product: CASKSRGEQYF.

The chain links TRBV20-1 to TRBJ2-4; D remains ambiguous. This CDR3 spans 10 amino acids. In germline, CDR1 is DFQATT, CDR2 SNEGSKA (reference sequence). V was cut by 5 bases and J by 11 bases, with 10 bases left in between. Here the CDR3 DNA reads TGCAGTGCTGGGCCCCTCGTTCAGTACTTC. Translation: CSAGPLVQYF.

The rearrangement joins TRBV5-6 to TRBJ2-5; 9 nucleotides match TRBD1. Per germline, CDR1 SGHDT and CDR2 YYEEEE. V was pared by 2 bases and J by 3 bases, with 5 bases of the junction left unmatched. This CDR3 region has 15 residues. The CDR3 sequence: CASSFGQGTKETQYF. The CDR3 region has the DNA TGTGCCAGCAGCTTTGGACAGGGGACTAAAGAGACCCAGTACTTC.

This clone showed up just once. The chain combines TRBV18 with TRBJ2-7; 7 bases fit TRBD1. The CDR3 has 16 amino acids. The germline CDR1 and CDR2 sequences are KGHSH and LQKENI. Trimming at V came to 3 bases and at J to 3 bases, leaving 11 bases not matched to a gene. The CDR3 DNA reads TGTGCCAGCTCACCCTCGACAGGGTATGGCCACTACGAGCAGTACTTC. Translating it yields CASSPSTGYGHYEQYF.

This chain uses TRBV28 with TRBJ2-7; no definite D call. CDR3 length: 11 residues. Trimming cost V 7 bases and J 4 bases, with 8 bases left between them. CDR1 and CDR2 (germline): MDHEN, SYDVKM. The CDR3 region is CASTQNYEQYF. Here the CDR3 DNA reads TGTGCCAGCACCCAGAATTACGAGCAGTACTTC.

This chain connects TRBV7-2 to TRBJ2-1, with TRBD2 matching 11 bases. The CDR3 covers 15 residues. V lost 4 bases and J lost 8; bases outside the gene matches: 7. From germline, CDR1 is SGHTA and CDR2 FQGNSA. The CDR3 bases are TGTGCCAGCAGCTCACTAGCGGGAGAGTTTGATGAGCAGTTCTTC. Translated: CASSSLAGEFDEQFF.

The J gene is TRBJ1-2, the V gene TRBV27; 9 nucleotides align to TRBD1. Germline V gives CDR1 MNHEY, CDR2 SMNVEV (reference sequence). The V segment lost 3 bases and the J segment 14 bases; nucleotides outside the gene matches: 10. The CDR3 has 13 amino acids. The CDR3 loop is CASSFGGQGSWTF. In nucleotides, the CDR3 is TGTGCCAGCAGTTTCGGAGGACAGGGGAGTTGGACCTTC.

The V gene is TRBV7-2, the J gene TRBJ2-7; D is possibly TRBD1 (6 bases). This CDR3 contains 15 residues. V lost 5 bases to trimming and J lost 2 bases, with 16 bases between them. The germline gives CDR1 SGHTA, CDR2 FQGNSA. CDR3 loop: CASSPSRGSPYEQYF. CDR3 sequence (DNA): TGTGCCAGCAGCCCAAGCAGGGGTTCCCCCTACGAGCAGTACTTC.

The chain joins TRBV2 to TRBJ2-7; TRBD1 agrees at 7 bases. Per the germline V gene, CDR1 is SNHLY and CDR2 is FYNNEI. V lost 6 bases, J lost 4 bases, and 9 bases stayed unmatched. The CDR3 is 14 residues long. CDR3 in amino acids: CASRAGTASYEQYF. CDR3 bases: TGTGCCAGCAGGGCCGGGACAGCATCTTACGAGCAGTACTTC. Supplemented by reference TRBV2 and TRBJ2-7, the full variable domain reads EPEVTQTPSHQVTQMGQEVILRCVPISNHLYFYWYRQILGQKVEFLVSFYNNEISEKSEIFDDQFSVERPDGSNFTLKIRSTKLEDSAMYFCASRAGTASYEQYFGPGTRLTVT.

V and J are TRBV30 and TRBJ2-5, with 7 bases fitting TRBD1. Germline CDR1 GTSNPN, CDR2 SVGIG (reference sequence). Trimming took 2 bases from V and 1 from J; bases not matched to a gene: 7. CDR3 length equals 15 residues. CDR3 sequence: CAWSHETGLQETQYF. The CDR3 DNA reads as TGTGCCTGGAGTCACGAGACAGGGCTCCAAGAGACCCAGTACTTC.

The chain combines TRBV4-2 with TRBJ2-1; perhaps TRBD2 as D (6 bases). Germline CDR1 is LGHNA and CDR2 is YNFKEQ. Trimming removed 2 bases from V and 3 bases from J, with 11 bases in between. The CDR3 spans 15 residues. For the CDR3, the DNA is TGTGCCAGCAGCCAACCGGGACTTGACTACAATGAGCAGTTCTTC. Amino acids: CASSQPGLDYNEQFF.

J is TRBJ2-7 and V is TRBV10-3; TRBD1 aligns across 9 bases. The length of the CDR3 is 14 residues. The germline gives CDR1 ENHRY, CDR2 SYGVKD. With 3 bases clipped from V and 3 bases from J, the junction kept 3 bases outside the gene matches. The CDR3 region has the DNA TGTGCCATCAGTGATCCGGGACAGGGCTACGAGCAGTACTTC. This sequence encodes CAISDPGQGYEQYF.

The V gene is TRBV28, the J gene TRBJ1-1; the D is unclear. CDR3 length: 11 amino acids. V gave up 4 bases and J gave up 9 bases, with 9 bases separating them. In germline, CDR1 is MDHEN, CDR2 SYDVKM. The CDR3 protein is CASSSGFQAFF. In nucleotides, the CDR3 is TGTGCCAGCAGTTCGGGATTCCAAGCTTTCTTT.

The V and J genes are TRBV5-6 and TRBJ1-3; TRBD1 matches at 7 bases. Germline V gives CDR1 SGHDT, CDR2 YYEEEE. Trimming cost V 4 bases and J 0 bases; bases outside gene matches: 4. CDR3 length: 15 amino acids. This CDR3 reads CASSIRGLSGNTIYF. The CDR3 region has the DNA TGTGCCAGCAGCATAAGGGGGCTCTCTGGAAACACCATATATTTT.

The genes are TRBV7-8 and TRBJ1-1; 7 bases are a match to TRBD1. The CDR3 is 12 amino acids. Trimming at V came to 0 bases and at J to 12 bases, leaving 4 bases not matched to a gene. The germline V gene has CDR1 SGHVS and CDR2 FQNEAQ. CDR3 DNA: TGTGCCAGCAGCTTAGCACAGGGGTTGCCTTTCTTT. As protein: CASSLAQGLPFF.